This T cell receptor beta chain appears in the sequencing data of a study of blood T cell repertoires in COVID-19. Study-wide context: COVID-19 samples, acute and convalescent, were from the United States, Italy and Spain. Nucleic acid was either cDNA or gDNA, and it came from T cells, B-cell-depleted T cells, or PBMCs.

Original processing notes: Cell counts per sample came from amplifying reference gene primers. Libraries were prepared by immunoSEQ multiplex PCR; TCRdb keeps only in-frame clonotypes and omits some of them. D and trimming come from the DNA, and the V and J calls and clone size come from that table. The repertoire includes some 150,000 clones, roughly 86% of them detected once, and 7.5% to 8% sits in the top ten. Trimming took 5 bases from V and 2 from J, leaving 7 bases between them. Per germline, CDR1 SGHAT and CDR2 FQDESV (reference sequence). This CDR3 spans 13 amino acids. A single count supports this clone.

The sequenced sample consisted of peripheral blood. The V and J genes are TRBV11-1 and TRBJ1-5; no reliable D call. The receptor was derived from a man aged 40-49 years who had recovered from COVID-19. The CDR3 region has the DNA TGTGCCAGCAGCGAGGGAGGCAATCAGCCCCAGCATTTT. It is translated as CASSEGGNQPQHF.